Below, one T cell receptor (beta chain) is given with its context. The sample is drawn from a study of shared clonotypes between healthy human individuals. At a deep level, the assay was run. Method: immunoSEQ multiplex PCR; TCRdb's copy keeps in-frame clones and lacks some. The table has roughly 2 million clones, roughly 96% seen once. Trimming took off 5 bases at V and 2 bases at J, with 7 bases between the two ends. The length of the CDR3 is 12 residues. The V gene's germline CDR1 is MDHEN and CDR2 SYDVKM. The CD4+ fraction was divided into a CD45RA+ naive subset and a CD45RA-negative memory subset.

The chain is built from TRBV28 and TRBJ2-7; no firm D call. The specimen was naive CD4+ T cells sorted from blood. Subset defined: CD45RA+ positively selected. This TCR came from a young man in good health. CDR3 protein: CASSTLPYEQYF. CDR3 nucleotides: TGTGCCAGCAGTACGCTCCCCTACGAGCAGTACTTC.